Presented here are 5 T cell receptor beta chains from one specimen sequenced in a study of human thymus T cells. Resections obtained during corrective heart surgery supplied the thymus tissue. Sequenced by immunoSEQ multiplex PCR; TCRdb stores in-frame clones only, minus some. The table has some 130,000 clones, around 94% seen once; the top ten hold 0.02% to 0.025%. Sequencing used thymus tissue. These receptors originate from a boy in the first two years of life with a congenital heart defect but otherwise immunologically healthy.

In this sample, this clone turned up once. The chain combines TRBV7-2 with TRBJ2-3; D gene uncertain. The CDR3 runs to 18 residues. With 5 bases removed from V and 6 bases from J, the gap between germline ends came to 27 bases. Germline values: CDR1 SGHTA, CDR2 FQGNSA. CDR3 protein: CASSHDAEQIKIGDTQYF. CDR3 DNA sequence: TGTGCCAGCAGCCACGATGCCGAACAGATTAAAATCGGGGATACGCAGTATTTT.

The V call is TRBV6-1, the J call TRBJ2-5, with a possible D match to TRBD1 (5 bases). The germline V and J ends were trimmed by 3 bases and 1 base, with 12 bases remaining between them. The CDR3 is 15 residues long. Germline CDR1 is MNHNS and CDR2 is SASEGT. The chain's CDR3 is CASSDRDLGQETQYF. CDR3 nucleotide sequence: TGTGCCAGCAGTGACAGGGATTTGGGCCAAGAGACCCAGTACTTC.

The chain couples TRBV5-3 to TRBJ1-1; no clear D gene. TRBV5-3 carries the ORF label, with uncertain function. V was trimmed by 6 bases and J by 5 bases, leaving 8 bases between them. The CDR3 extends over 11 amino acids. The CDR3 bases are TGTGCCAGAACCTCTTTTACTGAAGCTTTCTTT. This gives the protein CARTSFTEAFF.

This chain links TRBV4-3 with TRBJ2-7, with a tentative D call TRBD1 (5 bases). Germline V gives CDR1 LGHNA, CDR2 YSLEER. V lost 0 bases and J 5 bases, leaving 11 bases between the germline ends. The CDR3 contains 14 residues. CDR3 protein: CASSQEDKKDEQYF. The CDR3 DNA sequence: TGCGCCAGCAGCCAAGAGGACAAAAAAGACGAGCAGTACTTC.

This clone was counted a single time. The chain has TRBV28 and TRBJ2-5, with D possibly TRBD2 on 5 matching bases. V dropped 8 bases and J dropped 4 bases, with 14 bases sitting between them. The CDR3 contains 13 residues. Germline-derived CDR1 and CDR2 are MDHEN and SYDVKM. Written as DNA, the CDR3 is TGTGCCAGCGCGTCTCGCGGAGGAGAGACCCAGTACTTC. Encoded protein: CASASRGGETQYF.